These T cell receptor beta chains were read from a single sample in a study of cytomegalovirus exposure and HLA in healthy donors. Here immunoSEQ multiplex PCR was the method, and the copy in TCRdb shows in-frame clones only, minus some. Of about 65,000 clones in the sample, about 91% were seen once. The specimen was PBMCs. Receptors originate from a woman younger than 30 in good health and CMV-seronegative. The CDR3 runs from the conserved cysteine through the conserved F or W. The order of the fields is D gene, clone size, J gene, V gene, CDR3 DNA, CDR3 protein. The D gene is left open where the match is weak. Clone sizes are given selectively: once, few, many, or a class where the clone is expanded.

D gene: .
clone size: .
J gene: TRBJ1-1
V gene: TRBV6-5
CDR3 DNA: TGTGCCAGCAGCACCGGGACAAGAGGGTCTGAAGCTTTCTTT
CDR3 protein: CASSTGTRGSEAFF

D gene: .
clone size: once
J gene: TRBJ2-5
V gene: TRBV18
CDR3 DNA: TGTGCCAGCTCCCCGCCAGGGGGGGAGACCCAGTACTTC
CDR3 protein: CASSPPGGETQYF

D gene: .
clone size: once
J gene: TRBJ2-7
V gene: TRBV7-9
CDR3 DNA: TGTGCCAGCAGTAGGACAGTTGCCTACGAGCAGTACTTC
CDR3 protein: CASSRTVAYEQYF

D gene: .
clone size: .
J gene: TRBJ2-1
V gene: TRBV27
CDR3 DNA: TGTGCCAGCATCATCGAATTTCGGGCCCATCGGGGCTCCTACAATGAGCAGTTCTTC
CDR3 protein: CASIIEFRAHRGSYNEQFF

D gene: TRBD2
clone size: .
J gene: TRBJ2-1
V gene: TRBV6-1
CDR3 DNA: TGTGCCAGCTCAGCGGGGGGGCGCTCCTACAATGAGCAGTTCTTC
CDR3 protein: CASSAGGRSYNEQFF

D gene: .
clone size: .
J gene: TRBJ1-1
V gene: TRBV7-8
CDR3 DNA: TGTGCCAGCAGCCTAGGGGCCCTGAACACTGAAGCTTTCTTT
CDR3 protein: CASSLGALNTEAFF

D gene: .
clone size: once
J gene: TRBJ2-1
V gene: TRBV28
CDR3 DNA: TGTGCCAGCAGTTATCTACTTGGTTCGGGGAACAATGAGCAGTTCTTC
CDR3 protein: CASSYLLGSGNNEQFF

D gene: .
clone size: .
J gene: TRBJ1-2
V gene: TRBV5-6
CDR3 DNA: TGTGCCAGCAGCTTTACAGAAGATAACTATGGCTACACCTTC
CDR3 protein: CASSFTEDNYGYTF

D gene: .
clone size: .
J gene: TRBJ2-2
V gene: TRBV6-1
CDR3 DNA: TGTGCCAGCAGTGAAGCGCGTCCTACCGGGGAGCTGTTTTTT
CDR3 protein: CASSEARPTGELFF

D gene: TRBD1
clone size: .
J gene: TRBJ1-4
V gene: TRBV10-1
CDR3 DNA: TGCGCCAGCAGTGACGGGACAGGAGAAAAACTGTTTTTT
CDR3 protein: CASSDGTGEKLFF

D gene: TRBD1
clone size: once
J gene: TRBJ1-6
V gene: TRBV10-2
CDR3 DNA: TGCGCCAGCAGTAAGGGGACAGACAATTCACCCCTCCACTTT
CDR3 protein: CASSKGTDNSPLHF

D gene: .
clone size: .
J gene: TRBJ1-1
V gene: TRBV5-1
CDR3 DNA: TGCGCCAGCAGTAGCGATGTTTCGGGTGGTAAAGCTTTCTTT
CDR3 protein: CASSSDVSGGKAFF

D gene: .
clone size: .
J gene: TRBJ1-6
V gene: TRBV4-1
CDR3 DNA: TGCGCCAGCAGCAAAGTTCCGGGGTCCTATAATTCACCCCTCCACTTT
CDR3 protein: CASSKVPGSYNSPLHF

D gene: .
clone size: .
J gene: TRBJ2-7
V gene: TRBV6-1
CDR3 DNA: TGTGCCAGCAGTCACGGACAGCAGAGCTCCTACGAGCAGTACTTC
CDR3 protein: CASSHGQQSSYEQYF

D gene: TRBD2
clone size: .
J gene: TRBJ2-7
V gene: TRBV9
CDR3 DNA: TGTGCCAGCAGCGGTCAGGCGGGGGCCTACGAGCAGTACTTC
CDR3 protein: CASSGQAGAYEQYF

D gene: .
clone size: .
J gene: TRBJ1-2
V gene: TRBV6-1
CDR3 DNA: TGTGCCAGCAGTGAACTTGACAGGTATCTCCGCTATGGCTACACCTTC
CDR3 protein: CASSELDRYLRYGYTF

D gene: TRBD2
clone size: .
J gene: TRBJ2-1
V gene: TRBV19
CDR3 DNA: TGTGCCAGTTCTCCCGGGACTAGCGGGGTCGCCAATGAGCAGTTCTTC
CDR3 protein: CASSPGTSGVANEQFF

D gene: .
clone size: .
J gene: TRBJ1-6
V gene: TRBV11-3
CDR3 DNA: TGTGCCAGCAGCTTAGGGCAGACAGGAAGCTCACCCCTCCACTTT
CDR3 protein: CASSLGQTGSSPLHF

D gene: .
clone size: once
J gene: TRBJ1-1
V gene: TRBV5-6
CDR3 DNA: TGTGCCAGCAGCTTCGAGGGAAACACTGAAGCTTTCTTT
CDR3 protein: CASSFEGNTEAFF

D gene: .
clone size: .
J gene: TRBJ1-1
V gene: TRBV6-6
CDR3 DNA: TGTGCCAGCAGTAAAGGGCCGGCAGGGTCGAACACTGAAGCTTTCTTT
CDR3 protein: CASSKGPAGSNTEAFF

D gene: TRBD1
clone size: .
J gene: TRBJ1-3
V gene: TRBV5-5
CDR3 DNA: TGTGCCAGCAGTACAGGGGGAAGGGGAAACACCATATATTTT
CDR3 protein: CASSTGGRGNTIYF

D gene: TRBD1
clone size: .
J gene: TRBJ2-7
V gene: TRBV11-3
CDR3 DNA: TGTGCCAGCCGGGACAGGGGGTCCGAGCAGTACTTC
CDR3 protein: CASRDRGSEQYF

D gene: .
clone size: .
J gene: TRBJ1-5
V gene: TRBV21-1
CDR3 DNA: TGTGCCAGCACCACCGTGGGACAGAGATCCAATCAGCCCCAGCATTTT
CDR3 protein: CASTTVGQRSNQPQHF

D gene: .
clone size: .
J gene: TRBJ2-3
V gene: TRBV6-6
CDR3 DNA: TGTGCCAGCAGAACCGGACAGAGGCAGTATTTT
CDR3 protein: CASRTGQRQYF

D gene: TRBD1
clone size: .
J gene: TRBJ1-5
V gene: TRBV19
CDR3 DNA: TGTGCCAGTAGTCCGAGAGGGACAGGGGGCGGGTCGCATAATCAGCCCCAGCATTTT
CDR3 protein: CASSPRGTGGGSHNQPQHF

D gene: .
clone size: .
J gene: TRBJ2-1
V gene: TRBV19
CDR3 DNA: TGTGCCAGTAGTACTGGTATAGGCGGCTCCTACAATGAGCAGTTCTTC
CDR3 protein: CASSTGIGGSYNEQFF

D gene: .
clone size: .
J gene: TRBJ2-3
V gene: TRBV5-4
CDR3 DNA: TGTGCCAGCAGCTTCGGTATGGATACGCAGTATTTT
CDR3 protein: CASSFGMDTQYF

D gene: .
clone size: .
J gene: TRBJ1-6
V gene: TRBV7-9
CDR3 DNA: TGTGCCAGCAGCTCGGGGGGGAGCTCCTATAATTCACCCCTCCACTTT
CDR3 protein: CASSSGGSSYNSPLHF

D gene: .
clone size: .
J gene: TRBJ2-3
V gene: TRBV6-1
CDR3 DNA: TGTGCCAGGGACGGAGGCGGAGAGACAGATACGCAGTATTTT
CDR3 protein: CARDGGGETDTQYF

D gene: .
clone size: .
J gene: TRBJ2-1
V gene: TRBV6-6
CDR3 DNA: TGTGCCAGCAGTTCCCGAGGGTTGCATGAGCAGTTCTTC
CDR3 protein: CASSSRGLHEQFF

D gene: TRBD2
clone size: .
J gene: TRBJ2-3
V gene: TRBV27
CDR3 DNA: TGTGCCAGCAGTTTAGCGGGAGGAGGGACAGATACGCAGTATTTT
CDR3 protein: CASSLAGGGTDTQYF

D gene: .
clone size: few
J gene: TRBJ1-2
V gene: TRBV4-1
CDR3 DNA: TGCGCCAGCAGCCAACGCACAGGGTCTTTCTATGGCTACACCTTC
CDR3 protein: CASSQRTGSFYGYTF

D gene: TRBD1
clone size: .
J gene: TRBJ1-4
V gene: TRBV29-1
CDR3 DNA: TGCAGCGTGTCGGGACAGGGCTGGGAAAAACTGTTTTTT
CDR3 protein: CSVSGQGWEKLFF

D gene: .
clone size: .
J gene: TRBJ2-7
V gene: TRBV28
CDR3 DNA: TGTGCCAGCCAGAGGGTTCGTTTCTACGAGCAGTACTTC
CDR3 protein: CASQRVRFYEQYF

D gene: .
clone size: .
J gene: TRBJ1-2
V gene: TRBV6-1
CDR3 DNA: TGTGCCAGCAGTGAAGCTCCCGGGACAATCACTAACTATGGCTACACCTTC
CDR3 protein: CASSEAPGTITNYGYTF

D gene: .
clone size: .
J gene: TRBJ1-4
V gene: TRBV4-2
CDR3 DNA: TGTGCCAGCAGCCAAGATAGCGGGGTCAGTGAAAAACTGTTTTTT
CDR3 protein: CASSQDSGVSEKLFF

D gene: .
clone size: .
J gene: TRBJ1-5
V gene: TRBV15
CDR3 DNA: TGTGCCACCAGCAGACCGACCCGTCAGGGGAGGGATCAGCCCCAGCATTTT
CDR3 protein: CATSRPTRQGRDQPQHF

D gene: .
clone size: .
J gene: TRBJ1-2
V gene: TRBV4-1
CDR3 DNA: TGCGCCAGCAGCCCGCCCCACTATGGCGAGGGCTACACCTTC
CDR3 protein: CASSPPHYGEGYTF

D gene: .
clone size: .
J gene: TRBJ1-6
V gene: TRBV5-6
CDR3 DNA: TGTGCCAGCAGGCGCGGTAGAAATTCACCCCTCCACTTT
CDR3 protein: CASRRGRNSPLHF

D gene: TRBD1
clone size: .
J gene: TRBJ2-1
V gene: TRBV7-9
CDR3 DNA: TGTGCCAGCAGCTTATGGCAGGGGGCTAATGAGCAGTTCTTC
CDR3 protein: CASSLWQGANEQFF

D gene: TRBD2
clone size: once
J gene: TRBJ2-1
V gene: TRBV28
CDR3 DNA: TGTGCCAGCAGTTTTATACTAGCGAACAATGAGCAGTTCTTC
CDR3 protein: CASSFILANNEQFF

D gene: .
clone size: .
J gene: TRBJ2-5
V gene: TRBV27
CDR3 DNA: TGTGCCAGCAGTTTAATGGGGGGACAAGAGACCCAGTACTTC
CDR3 protein: CASSLMGGQETQYF

D gene: .
clone size: .
J gene: TRBJ2-7
V gene: TRBV7-9
CDR3 DNA: TGTGCCAGCAGCCCCATTACGGGGGAGCAGTACTTC
CDR3 protein: CASSPITGEQYF

D gene: TRBD2
clone size: .
J gene: TRBJ2-3
V gene: TRBV4-1
CDR3 DNA: TGCGCCAGCAGCCAATTAGGACTAGAATTGGATACGCAGTATTTT
CDR3 protein: CASSQLGLELDTQYF

D gene: TRBD1
clone size: .
J gene: TRBJ2-1
V gene: TRBV6-4
CDR3 DNA: TGTGCCAGCAGCCAGGACAGGGCGGGAAATGAGCAGTTCTTC
CDR3 protein: CASSQDRAGNEQFF

D gene: TRBD1
clone size: once
J gene: TRBJ2-2
V gene: TRBV7-3
CDR3 DNA: TGTGCCAGCAGCGGGACAGCGAACACCGGGGAGCTGTTTTTT
CDR3 protein: CASSGTANTGELFF

D gene: .
clone size: .
J gene: TRBJ1-2
V gene: TRBV18
CDR3 DNA: TGTGCCAGCTCACCACGTCAGGGGATGGATGGCTACACCTTC
CDR3 protein: CASSPRQGMDGYTF